This TCR beta chain was retrieved from a study of shared clonotypes between healthy human individuals. Trimming cost V 1 base and J 6 bases; bases outside gene matches: 8. The germline V gene has CDR1 SGHNT and CDR2 YYREEE (reference sequence). There are 16 residues in the CDR3. The assay was immunoSEQ multiplex PCR, and TCRdb's table has in-frame clones only and misses some. This sample has 550,000 to 700,000 clones, with around 73% found just once. The TCR sequence derives from a woman younger than 45 in good health. The V gene is TRBV5-4, the J gene TRBJ2-1; 9 positions agree with TRBD2. The sample comprised memory CD4+ T cells sorted from blood. Indicated subset: CD45RA-negative fraction. The CDR3 region is CASSLWLAGGFNEQFF. In DNA form, the CDR3 reads TGTGCCAGCAGCTTGTGGTTGGCGGGAGGGTTCAATGAGCAGTTCTTC.